This TCR beta chain was documented in a study of Ad26.COV2.S vaccination and SARS-CoV-2 variants. Overall study: Dosing was one shot or two shots 56 days apart.

Study-wide points: Spike-specific TCR breadth ran higher among vaccine recipients than placebo recipients.

Treatment meaning: some 20 received Ad26.COV2.S at low or high dose, single or two shots; several received placebo; per-sample allocation not given. Sampling was done on day 63 after the first vaccine or placebo injection. An Ad26 vector that expressed Wuhan-strain SARS-CoV-2 spike constituted the vaccine. With regard to this clone: The antigen remains unidentified. The junction departs from germline at one end; a sequencing error may be responsible.

CDR3 length: 15 residues. The V gene's germline CDR1 is SSHAT and CDR2 FNYEAQ (reference sequence). Clones were read by immunoSEQ multiplex PCR, and TCRdb kept only the in-frame ones, dropping some. The sample has a few hundred thousand clones, 85% to 90% seen once. V usage is TRBV7-7 and J usage is TRBJ2-5; 8 bases are shared with TRBD1. The receptor was isolated from a person between 18 and 60 years old who received the Ad26.COV2.S COVID-19 vaccine or a placebo. The specimen comprised peripheral blood, sampled in a trial of Ad26.COV2.S vaccine versus placebo. CDR3 bases: TGTGCTAGCAGCTACGGGACAGGACCGCAAGAGACCCAGTACTTC. It is translated as CASSYGTGPQETQYF.